Listed here are 27 T cell receptor beta chains from one sample, sequenced in a study of T cells in Graves' hyperthyroidism and ophthalmopathy. RNA transcripts were the template for amplifying TCR beta CDR3 regions. The HTBI primer set drove a first-round RT-PCR of the TCR CDR3. TCRdb processed the multiplex PCR reads anew with MiXCR; each CDR3 protein has one entry. The sample lists around 600,000 distinct CDR3 sequences; 45% were seen once. Sequencing used peripheral blood or thyroid tissue (not recorded which). The receptors originated from an adult man with Graves' disease, either hyperthyroidism or ophthalmopathy (not recorded which).

This clonotype occurred a few times. The V call is TRBV12-3 or TRBV12-4, the J call TRBJ1-2, with D tentatively TRBD1 (5 bases). V was pared by 6 bases and J by 2 bases, with 16 bases between. The CDR3 covers 15 residues. This chain's CDR3 is CASSELRRTNYGYTF. The CDR3 DNA reads TGTGCCAGCAGCGAGCTTCGGAGGACAAACTATGGCTACACCTTC.

The chain carries TRBV6-6 and TRBJ2-7; perhaps TRBD1 as D (6 bases). CDR3 length equals 13 residues. CDR1 is MNHNY and CDR2 is SVGAGI in the germline V gene (reference sequence). V was clipped by 5 bases and J by 1 base, with 9 bases between them. The CDR3 sequence is CASSRTASYEQYF. CDR3 coding DNA: TGTGCCAGCAGTAGGACAGCATCCTACGAGCAGTACTTC.

This clonotype came up a few times. The genes are TRBV10-3 and TRBJ2-5, with TRBD2 matching 9 bases. This CDR3 comprises 16 residues. V trimming: 10 bases; J trimming: 5 bases; junction bases outside the gene matches: 17. Germline V gene sequence: CDR1 ENHRY, CDR2 SYGVKD. In nucleotides, the CDR3 is TGTGCCAGCGGCCCGATGACTAGCGGAGGGGCGGAGACCCAGTACTTC. This translates into CASGPMTSGGAETQYF.

The sample holds many counts of this clonotype. V usage is TRBV2 and J usage is TRBJ2-5, with a tentative D call TRBD2 (6 bases). Trimming stripped 6 bases from V and 5 bases from J, with 10 bases between. This CDR3 region has 12 residues. Germline lookup yields CDR1 SNHLY and CDR2 FYNNEI. CDR3 coding DNA: TGTGCCAGCAGGCTAGGAGGGGAGACCCAGTACTTC. It yields the protein CASRLGGETQYF. Looking up the rest from reference TRBV2 and TRBJ2-5 gives the full variable domain: EPEVTQTPSHQVTQMGQEVILRCVPISNHLYFYWYRQILGQKVEFLVSFYNNEISEKSEIFDDQFSVERPDGSNFTLKIRSTKLEDSAMYFCASRLGGETQYFGPGTRLLVL.

The chain employs TRBV7-9 and TRBJ2-7; 13 bases agree with TRBD2. J gave up 5 bases and V 8 bases, and 6 bases lay outside the gene matches. Germline values: CDR1 SEHNR, CDR2 FQNEAQ (reference sequence). This CDR3 is built from 14 residues. This chain's CDR3 is CASGWTSGGDEQYF. The CDR3 DNA is TGTGCCAGCGGTTGGACTAGCGGGGGCGACGAGCAGTACTTC.

Concerning this clonotype itself: This may stem from a read error, because a much larger clone lies one nucleotide away. The gene calls are TRBV7-9 and TRBJ1-4; D unclear. The germline gives CDR1 SEHNR, CDR2 FQNEAQ (reference sequence). Trimming took off 2 bases at V and 3 bases at J, with 10 bases between the two ends. The CDR3 sequence is 15 residues long. For the CDR3, the DNA is TGTGCCAGCAGCTTAATTACCGGGGCTAATGAAAAACTGTTTTTT. It yields the protein CASSLITGANEKLFF.

This clonotype was counted only a few times. The J gene is TRBJ1-1, the V gene TRBV5-1; TRBD1 is a possible D gene (6 bases). The V gene's germline CDR1 is SGHRS and CDR2 YFSETQ. The CDR3 runs 17 residues. With 0 bases removed from V and 4 bases from J, the gap between germline ends came to 19 bases. This CDR3 reads CASSLAFRDTLSTEAFF. The DNA for the CDR3 is TGCGCCAGCAGCTTGGCATTTAGGGACACTCTGAGCACTGAAGCTTTCTTT.

This clonotype has just a few counts. The chain joins TRBV19 to TRBJ2-5, with a tentative D call TRBD1 (6 bases). The CDR3 extends over 13 amino acids. The germline CDR1 and CDR2 sequences are LNHDA and SQIVND (reference sequence). V was cut by 10 bases and J by 0 bases, with 12 bases left in between. The CDR3 loop reads CATRTVNQETQYF. CDR3 in DNA: TGTGCCACCAGGACAGTCAACCAAGAGACCCAGTACTTC.

A remark on this clonotype: Its ends do not fully match the called genes, so a read error is possible. V is TRBV15 and J is TRBJ2-7; D remains ambiguous. The end of the DNA is better explained by TRBJ1-2, so the J call may be wrong. Per the germline V gene, CDR1 is LNHNV and CDR2 is YYDKDF (reference sequence). The CDR3 loop spans 15 amino acids. CDR3 residues: CAASRDSERNYGYTF. In DNA, the CDR3 is TGTGCCGCCAGCAGAGATTCGGAAAGGAACTATGGCTACACCTTC.

A word on this clonotype: A single base separates this from a much larger clone, so it may be a read error. The chain joins TRBV7-8 to TRBJ2-7; the D gene is possibly TRBD1 (6 bases). V was trimmed by 5 bases and J by 1 base, leaving 18 bases between them. Germline V gives CDR1 SGHVS, CDR2 FQNEAQ. The CDR3 has 16 amino acids. CDR3 loop: CASSRTEDSESYEQYF. CDR3 DNA sequence: TGTGCCAGCAGCCGCACCGAGGACAGCGAGTCCTACGAGCAGTACTTC.

This rearrangement joins TRBV7-2 to TRBJ2-7; D tentatively fits TRBD1 or TRBD2 (5 bases each). Germline V gene sequence: CDR1 SGHTA, CDR2 FQGNSA. The CDR3 contains 13 residues. Trimming shortened V by 5 bases and J by 4 bases, and 12 bases separated the two germline ends. The CDR3 DNA follows: TGTGCCAGCAGCGGGGGAAGAGTTTACGAGCAGTACTTC. This codes for CASSGGRVYEQYF.

This clonotype has a count of ten or more. V and J are TRBV7-9 and TRBJ1-2; 7 bases are a match to TRBD1. This CDR3 contains 12 residues. Germline V gene lookup returns CDR1 SEHNR and CDR2 FQNEAQ (reference sequence). After removal of 5 bases from V and 5 bases from J, the junction contained 2 bases not matched to a gene. CDR3 in amino acids: CASSLQGYGYTF. CDR3 sequence (DNA): TGTGCCAGCAGCCTACAGGGGTATGGCTACACCTTC.

About this clonotype itself: With a much larger clone just one base away, this may be a read error. This rearrangement joins TRBV7-9 to TRBJ2-5; D not certain. CDR1 is SEHNR and CDR2 is FQNEAQ in the germline V gene (reference sequence). The CDR3 runs 14 residues. V was cut by 1 base and J by 5 bases, with 11 bases left in between. This CDR3 reads CASSLGPGWETQYF. The CDR3 coding sequence is TGTGCCAGCAGCTTAGGACCGGGTTGGGAGACCCAGTACTTC.

The J gene is TRBJ2-7, the V gene TRBV7-6; D is ambiguous. Germline CDR1 is SGHVS and CDR2 is FNYEAQ. V was clipped by 0 bases and J by 2 bases, with 8 bases between them. The CDR3 consists of 14 residues. In DNA form, the CDR3 reads TGTGCCAGCAGCTTAGCTGACGGAGCCTACGAGCAGTACTTC. Translation gives CASSLADGAYEQYF.

In regard to this clonotype: A much larger clone lies a single base off, so this may be a read error. The chain joins TRBV2 to TRBJ1-3, with TRBD1 matching over 10 bases. CDR1 and CDR2 (germline): SNHLY, FYNNEI. The CDR3 is 16 residues long. CDR3 sequence reads: CAGSGDRGSSGNTIYF. DNA of the CDR3: TGTGCCGGCAGTGGGGACAGGGGAAGCTCTGGAAACACCATATATTTT.

This clonotype occurred a few times. The rearrangement uses TRBV5-1 and TRBJ1-2; D might be TRBD1 (6 bases). The ends were cut back, 4 bases at V and 6 bases at J, with 16 bases in the middle. The CDR3 sequence is 14 residues long. CDR1 and CDR2 (germline): SGHRS, YFSETQ. This CDR3 reads CASSLNPGADGYTF. CDR3 nucleotide sequence: TGCGCCAGCAGCCTCAACCCGGGGGCTGATGGCTACACCTTC. Complete variable domain (other parts from reference TRBV5-1 and TRBJ1-2): KAGVTQTPRYLIKTRGQQVTLSCSPISGHRSVSWYQQTPGQGLQFLFEYFSETQRNKGNFPGRFSGRQFSNSRSEMNVSTLELGDSALYLCASSLNPGADGYTFGSGTRLTVV.

In this sample, this clonotype turned up many times. V and J are TRBV7-9 and TRBJ1-1; D unclear. The CDR3 extends over 15 amino acids. Germline V CDR1 and CDR2: SEHNR, FQNEAQ (reference sequence). The germline V and J ends were trimmed by 0 bases and 1 base, with 9 bases remaining between them. CDR3 sequence: CASSLAVRSNTEAFF. The CDR3 region has the DNA TGTGCCAGCAGCTTAGCTGTCCGGTCGAACACTGAAGCTTTCTTT.

The V and J genes are TRBV2 and TRBJ2-1; D remains unclear. The V gene lost 7 bases and the J gene lost 3 bases, with 10 bases spanning the gap. Germline CDR1 reads SNHLY; CDR2 reads FYNNEI. This CDR3 has 13 amino acids. The CDR3 DNA reads TGTGCCAGCACCACGAACAACTACAATGAGCAGTTCTTC. Translating gives CASTTNNYNEQFF.

This clonotype was seen more than once but under ten times. This chain connects TRBV7-3 to TRBJ2-2; 14 positions agree with TRBD2. CDR1 and CDR2 from the germline V gene are SGHTA and FQGTGA. The length of the CDR3 is 17 residues. With V trimmed by 4 bases and J by 7 bases, 8 bases remained unmatched. Written as DNA, the CDR3 is TGTGCCAGCAGCTCCGGGCCGGGACTAGCGGGAGTCGGGGAGCTGTTTTTT. It is translated as CASSSGPGLAGVGELFF.

The gene calls are TRBV19 and TRBJ2-2; 11 bases fit TRBD1. Germline V gene sequence: CDR1 LNHDA, CDR2 SQIVND (reference sequence). The CDR3 length is 13 residues. Trimming took 11 bases from V and 4 from J; bases not matched to a gene: 3. CDR3 DNA sequence: TGTGCCGGGGGACAGGGGGTCACCGGGGAGCTGTTTTTT. This codes for CAGGQGVTGELFF. The entire variable domain, with the rest obtained from reference TRBV19 and TRBJ2-2, is as follows: DGGITQSPKYLFRKEGQNVTLSCEQNLNHDAMYWYRQDPGQGLRLIYYSQIVNDFQKGDIAEGYSVSREKKESFPLTVTSAQKNPTAFYLCAGGQGVTGELFFGEGSRLTVL.

The J gene is TRBJ1-1, the V gene TRBV19; D may be TRBD1 (6 bases). The V end lost 3 bases, the J end lost 0 bases, and 11 bases lay between the germline ends. This CDR3 region has 15 residues. Germline V CDR1 and CDR2: LNHDA, SQIVND (reference sequence). This CDR3 reads CASSIRGAMNTEAFF. The CDR3 nucleotides are TGTGCCAGTAGTATCCGGGGGGCAATGAACACTGAAGCTTTCTTT.

This rearrangement joins TRBV7-9 to TRBJ2-5; the D is unclear. Trimming removed 5 bases from V and 5 bases from J, with 9 bases in between. The V gene's germline CDR1 is SEHNR and CDR2 FQNEAQ (reference sequence). This CDR3 spans 12 amino acids. The chain's CDR3 is CASSPAEETQYF. The CDR3 nucleotides read TGTGCCAGCAGCCCGGCCGAGGAGACCCAGTACTTC.

V gene TRBV7-9 combines with J gene TRBJ1-1, with 9 positions matching TRBD1. Germline trimming cut 3 bases from V and 6 bases from J; bases unmatched to any gene: 11. The germline gives CDR1 SEHNR, CDR2 FQNEAQ (reference sequence). This CDR3 has 16 amino acids. The CDR3 here is CASSLAFRQGDSEAFF. CDR3 bases: TGTGCCAGCAGCTTGGCCTTTAGACAGGGGGACTCTGAAGCTTTCTTT. Full variable domain (outside the CDR3, taken from reference TRBV7-9 and TRBJ1-1): DTGVSQNPRHKITKRGQNVTFRCDPISEHNRLYWYRQTLGQGPEFLTYFQNEAQLEKSRLLSDRFSAERPKGSFSTLEIQRTEQGDSAMYLCASSLAFRQGDSEAFFGQGTRLTVV.

The rearrangement links TRBV20-1 to TRBJ1-4; D is uncertain. The CDR3 has 13 residues. The V and J ends lost 5 bases and 0 bases respectively, with 7 bases between them. Germline loops: CDR1 DFQATT, CDR2 SNEGSKA (reference sequence). CDR3 region: CSASQPTNEKLFF. The CDR3 DNA reads TGCAGTGCTTCACAACCAACTAATGAAAAACTGTTTTTT.

The CDR3 region has the DNA TGTGCCACGCAACTAGAAAGAGGAGATACGCAGTATTTT. It yields the protein CATQLERGDTQYF. This rearrangement joins TRBV2 to TRBJ2-3; tentative D call: TRBD2 (5 bases). The CDR3 is made up of 13 amino acids. The V gene lost 10 bases and the J gene lost 5 bases, with 16 bases spanning the gap. Germline-derived CDR1 and CDR2 are SNHLY and FYNNEI.

A few counts support this clonotype. This chain links TRBV19 with TRBJ1-5; tentatively, D is TRBD1 (5 bases). Germline CDR1 LNHDA, CDR2 SQIVND (reference sequence). V was pared by 7 bases and J by 4 bases, with 14 bases between. The CDR3 extends over 14 amino acids. The CDR3 region is CASIADNLNQPQHF. As DNA, the CDR3 is TGTGCCAGTATTGCGGACAATCTAAATCAGCCCCAGCATTTT.

At least ten counts were recorded for this clonotype. The chain combines TRBV2 with TRBJ1-4, with D unclear. Trimming took 8 bases from V and 7 from J, leaving 11 bases between them. CDR1 is SNHLY, CDR2 FYNNEI, per germline. The CDR3 runs 12 residues. CDR3 sequence: CASDPGREKLFF. Written as DNA, the CDR3 is TGTGCCAGCGACCCGGGTCGTGAAAAACTGTTTTTT. The full variable domain, its missing parts supplied by reference TRBV2 and TRBJ1-4, is EPEVTQTPSHQVTQMGQEVILRCVPISNHLYFYWYRQILGQKVEFLVSFYNNEISEKSEIFDDQFSVERPDGSNFTLKIRSTKLEDSAMYFCASDPGREKLFFGSGTQLSVL.